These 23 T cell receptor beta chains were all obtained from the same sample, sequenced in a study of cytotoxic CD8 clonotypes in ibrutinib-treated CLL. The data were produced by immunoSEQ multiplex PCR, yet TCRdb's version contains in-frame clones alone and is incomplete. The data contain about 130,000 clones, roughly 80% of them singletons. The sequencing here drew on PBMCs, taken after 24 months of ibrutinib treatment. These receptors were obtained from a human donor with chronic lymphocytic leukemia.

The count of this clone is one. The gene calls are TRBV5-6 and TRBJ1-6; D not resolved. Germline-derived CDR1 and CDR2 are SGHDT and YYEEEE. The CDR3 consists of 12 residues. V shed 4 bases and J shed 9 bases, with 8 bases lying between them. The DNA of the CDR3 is TGTGCCAGCAGCCGTGGGGTTTCACCCCTCCACTTT. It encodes CASSRGVSPLHF.

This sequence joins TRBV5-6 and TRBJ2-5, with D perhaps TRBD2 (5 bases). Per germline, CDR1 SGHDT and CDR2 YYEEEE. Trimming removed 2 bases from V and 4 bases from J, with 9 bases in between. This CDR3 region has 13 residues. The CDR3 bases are TGTGCCAGCAGCTTACTGGCGGGAGAGACCCAGTACTTC. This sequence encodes CASSLLAGETQYF.

For the CDR3, the DNA is TGTGCCAGCAGTGAAGGCTCCCGGACGGGCACTGAAGCTTTCTTT. Its translation is CASSEGSRTGTEAFF. This rearrangement joins TRBV6-1 to TRBJ1-1; no reliable D call. The germline V gene has CDR1 MNHNS and CDR2 SASEGT. The length of the CDR3 is 15 residues. The ends were cut back, 1 base at V and 4 bases at J, with 13 bases in the middle.

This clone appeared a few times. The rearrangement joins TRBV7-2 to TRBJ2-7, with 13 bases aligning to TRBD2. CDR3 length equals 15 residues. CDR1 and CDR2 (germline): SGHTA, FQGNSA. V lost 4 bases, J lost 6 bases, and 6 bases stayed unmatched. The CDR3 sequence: CASSYYRTSGGEQYF. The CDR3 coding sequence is TGTGCCAGCAGCTACTACAGGACTAGCGGGGGCGAGCAGTACTTC.

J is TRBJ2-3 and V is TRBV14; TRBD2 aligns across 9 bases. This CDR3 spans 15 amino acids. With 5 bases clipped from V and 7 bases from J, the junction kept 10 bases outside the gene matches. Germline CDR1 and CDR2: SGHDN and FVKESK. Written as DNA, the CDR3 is TGTGCCAGCAGCTGGGCGGGGGGGCCTCTAAATACGCAGTATTTT. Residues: CASSWAGGPLNTQYF.

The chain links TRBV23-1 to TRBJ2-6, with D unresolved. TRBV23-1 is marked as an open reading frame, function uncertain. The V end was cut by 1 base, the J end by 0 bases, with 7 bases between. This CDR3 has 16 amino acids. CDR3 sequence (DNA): TGCGCCAGCAGTCAATACCGTCTCTCTGGGGCCAACGTCCTGACTTTC. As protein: CASSQYRLSGANVLTF.

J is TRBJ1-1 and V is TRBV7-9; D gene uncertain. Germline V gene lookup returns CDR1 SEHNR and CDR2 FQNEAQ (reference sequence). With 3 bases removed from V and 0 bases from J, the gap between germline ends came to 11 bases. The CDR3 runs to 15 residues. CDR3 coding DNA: TGTGCCAGCAGCTTCAGCCCGGGGATGAACACTGAAGCTTTCTTT. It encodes CASSFSPGMNTEAFF.

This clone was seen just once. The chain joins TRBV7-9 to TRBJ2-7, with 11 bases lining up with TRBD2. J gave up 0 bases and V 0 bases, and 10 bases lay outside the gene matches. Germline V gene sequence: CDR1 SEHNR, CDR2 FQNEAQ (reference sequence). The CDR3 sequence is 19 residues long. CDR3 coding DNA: TGTGCCAGCAGCTTAGCTTTGGGACTAGCGGAGGGCGACTCCTACGAGCAGTACTTC. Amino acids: CASSLALGLAEGDSYEQYF. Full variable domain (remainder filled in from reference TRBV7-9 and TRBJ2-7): DTGVSQNPRHKITKRGQNVTFRCDPISEHNRLYWYRQTLGQGPEFLTYFQNEAQLEKSRLLSDRFSAERPKGSFSTLEIQRTEQGDSAMYLCASSLALGLAEGDSYEQYFGPGTRLTVT.

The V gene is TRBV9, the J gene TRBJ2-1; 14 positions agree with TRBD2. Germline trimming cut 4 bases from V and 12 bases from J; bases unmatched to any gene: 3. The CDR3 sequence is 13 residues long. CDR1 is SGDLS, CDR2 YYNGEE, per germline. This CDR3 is CASSPGTSGGQFF. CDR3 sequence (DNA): TGTGCCAGCAGCCCCGGGACTAGCGGGGGGCAGTTCTTC.

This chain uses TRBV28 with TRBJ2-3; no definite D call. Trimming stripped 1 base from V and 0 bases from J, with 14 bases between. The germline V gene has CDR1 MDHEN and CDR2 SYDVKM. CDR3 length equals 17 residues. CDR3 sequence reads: CASSLFVKASSTDTQYF. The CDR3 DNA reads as TGTGCCAGCAGTTTATTTGTCAAAGCCTCTAGCACAGATACGCAGTATTTT. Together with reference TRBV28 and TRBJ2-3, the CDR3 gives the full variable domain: DVKVTQSSRYLVKRTGEKVFLECVQDMDHENMFWYRQDPGLGLRLIYFSYDVKMKEKGDIPEGYSVSREKKERFSLILESASTNQTSMYLCASSLFVKASSTDTQYFGPGTRLTVL.

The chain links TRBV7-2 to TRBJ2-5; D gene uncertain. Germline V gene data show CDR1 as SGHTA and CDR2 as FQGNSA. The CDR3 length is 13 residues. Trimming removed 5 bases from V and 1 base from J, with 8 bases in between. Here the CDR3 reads CASSPQVQETQYF. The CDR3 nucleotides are TGTGCCAGCAGCCCCCAGGTCCAAGAGACCCAGTACTTC.

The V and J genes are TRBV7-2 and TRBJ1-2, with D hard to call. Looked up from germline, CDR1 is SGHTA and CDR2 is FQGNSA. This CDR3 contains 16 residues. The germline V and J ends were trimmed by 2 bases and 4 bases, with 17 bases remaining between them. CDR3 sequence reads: CASSLRLTGKGYGYTF. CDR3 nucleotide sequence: TGTGCCAGCAGCTTACGGCTGACGGGGAAGGGCTATGGCTACACCTTC.

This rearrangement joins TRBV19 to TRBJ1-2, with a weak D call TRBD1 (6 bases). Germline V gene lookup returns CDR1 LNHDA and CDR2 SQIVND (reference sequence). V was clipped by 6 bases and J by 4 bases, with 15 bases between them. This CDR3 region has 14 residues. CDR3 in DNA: TGTGCCAGTAGACGACAAGGGGGGATCTATGGCTACACCTTC. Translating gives CASRRQGGIYGYTF. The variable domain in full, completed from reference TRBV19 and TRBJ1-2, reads DGGITQSPKYLFRKEGQNVTLSCEQNLNHDAMYWYRQDPGQGLRLIYYSQIVNDFQKGDIAEGYSVSREKKESFPLTVTSAQKNPTAFYLCASRRQGGIYGYTFGSGTRLTVV.

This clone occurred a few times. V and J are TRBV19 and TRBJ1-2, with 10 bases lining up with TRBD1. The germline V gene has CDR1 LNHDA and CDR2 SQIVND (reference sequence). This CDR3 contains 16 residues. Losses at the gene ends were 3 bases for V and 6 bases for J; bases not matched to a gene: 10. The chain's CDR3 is CASSIVWDRGSHGYTF. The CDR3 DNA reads TGTGCCAGTAGTATCGTTTGGGACAGGGGTTCTCATGGCTACACCTTC. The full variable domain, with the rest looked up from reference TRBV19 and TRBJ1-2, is DGGITQSPKYLFRKEGQNVTLSCEQNLNHDAMYWYRQDPGQGLRLIYYSQIVNDFQKGDIAEGYSVSREKKESFPLTVTSAQKNPTAFYLCASSIVWDRGSHGYTFGSGTRLTVV.

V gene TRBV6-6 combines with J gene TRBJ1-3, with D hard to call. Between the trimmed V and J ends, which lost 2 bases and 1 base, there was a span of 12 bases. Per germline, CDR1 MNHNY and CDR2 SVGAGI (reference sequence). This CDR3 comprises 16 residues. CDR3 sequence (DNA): TGTGCCAGCAGTTACCGGACGCGTTTGTCTGGAAACACCATATATTTT. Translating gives CASSYRTRLSGNTIYF.

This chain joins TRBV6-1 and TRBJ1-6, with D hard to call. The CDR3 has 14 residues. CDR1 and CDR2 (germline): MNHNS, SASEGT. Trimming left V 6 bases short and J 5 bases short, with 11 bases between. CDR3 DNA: TGTGCCAGCAGGGAGTCGGCCGATAATTCACCCCTCCACTTT. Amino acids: CASRESADNSPLHF.

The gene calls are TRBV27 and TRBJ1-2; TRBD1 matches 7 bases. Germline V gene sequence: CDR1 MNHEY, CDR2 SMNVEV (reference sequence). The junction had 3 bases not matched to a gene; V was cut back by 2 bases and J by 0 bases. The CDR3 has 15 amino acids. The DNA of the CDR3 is TGTGCCAGCAGTTTAGTCGGGACAGCTAACTATGGCTACACCTTC. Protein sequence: CASSLVGTANYGYTF.

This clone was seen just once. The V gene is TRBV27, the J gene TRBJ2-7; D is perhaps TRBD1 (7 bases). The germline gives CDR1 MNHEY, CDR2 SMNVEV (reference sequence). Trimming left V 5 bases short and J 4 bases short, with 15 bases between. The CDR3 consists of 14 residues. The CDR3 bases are TGTGCCAGCAGTCTAAGACAGGGAGGATACGAGCAGTACTTC. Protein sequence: CASSLRQGGYEQYF.

As DNA, the CDR3 is TGTGCCAGCATCCCACGCGGGGGGTATAATTCACCCCTCCACTTT. Translating gives CASIPRGGYNSPLHF. The chain links TRBV28 to TRBJ1-6, with D perhaps matching TRBD1 (5 bases). Germline V lookup: CDR1 MDHEN, CDR2 SYDVKM. The CDR3 contains 15 residues. V lost 7 bases, J lost 4 bases, and 14 bases lay in between.

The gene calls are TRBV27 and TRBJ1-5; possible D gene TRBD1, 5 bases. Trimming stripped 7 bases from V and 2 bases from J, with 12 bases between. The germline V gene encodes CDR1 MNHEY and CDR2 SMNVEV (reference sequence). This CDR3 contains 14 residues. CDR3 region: CASKRTGGNQPQHF. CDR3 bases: TGTGCCAGCAAACGAACGGGGGGCAATCAGCCCCAGCATTTT.

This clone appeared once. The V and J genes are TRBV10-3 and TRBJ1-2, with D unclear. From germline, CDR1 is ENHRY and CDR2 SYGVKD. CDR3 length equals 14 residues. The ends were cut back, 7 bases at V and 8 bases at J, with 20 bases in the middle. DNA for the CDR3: TGTGCCATCAAAGACTCTTCCCTGGCGGGGGGCTACACCTTC. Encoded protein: CAIKDSSLAGGYTF.

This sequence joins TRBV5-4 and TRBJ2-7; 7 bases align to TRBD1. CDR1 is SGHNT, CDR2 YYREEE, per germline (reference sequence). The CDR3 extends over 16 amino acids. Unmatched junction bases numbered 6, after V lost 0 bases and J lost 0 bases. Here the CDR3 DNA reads TGTGCCAGCAGCTTGGTAGGGGGCAGACTCTCCTACGAGCAGTACTTC. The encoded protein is CASSLVGGRLSYEQYF.

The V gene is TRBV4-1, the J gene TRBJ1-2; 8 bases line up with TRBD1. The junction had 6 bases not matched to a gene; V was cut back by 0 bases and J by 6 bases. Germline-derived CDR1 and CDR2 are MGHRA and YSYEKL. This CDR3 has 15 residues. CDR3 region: CASSQERQGADGYTF. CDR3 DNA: TGCGCCAGCAGCCAAGAGCGGCAGGGGGCTGATGGCTACACCTTC.